Below are 15 T cell receptor beta chains sequenced from a single sample in a study of T-cell reconstitution after alpha-beta-depleted transplantation in children. Preparation of the TCRbeta library involved a method that used unique molecular identifiers. TCRdb analysed the PCR reads with MiXCR anew, one entry per CDR3 protein. The data contain around 130,000 distinct CDR3 sequences, about 9.9% of them singletons. The sequencing used PBMCs, mostly from graft donor cells, collected 180 days after TCRalphabeta/CD19-depleted stem cell transplant. The origin of the receptors is a girl under three years old who had a stem cell transplant for combined immunodeficiency, so the T cells may come from the graft donor.

This clonotype was seen repeatedly, ten times or more. The rearrangement uses TRBV28 and TRBJ1-5; tentatively, D is TRBD1 (5 bases). CDR3 length equals 13 residues. The V end was cut by 3 bases, the J end by 5 bases, with 8 bases between. Germline values: CDR1 MDHEN, CDR2 SYDVKM. The CDR3 here is CASSFPTDQPQHF. Written as DNA, the CDR3 is TGTGCCAGCAGTTTCCCGACAGATCAGCCCCAGCATTTT.

In nucleotides, the CDR3 is TGCAGCGTTGAAAGACAGAACACCGGGGAGCTGTTTTTT. Its translation: CSVERQNTGELFF. V is TRBV29-1 and J is TRBJ2-2; no reliable D call. This CDR3 region has 13 residues. V was shortened by 2 bases and J by 1 base, with 5 bases between the two germline ends. Germline values: CDR1 SQVTM, CDR2 ANQGSEA.

J is TRBJ1-4 and V is TRBV5-1; a possible D gene is TRBD1 (5 bases). This CDR3 is built from 14 residues. In germline, CDR1 is SGHRS, CDR2 YFSETQ. Trimming cost V 2 bases and J 5 bases, with 10 bases left between them. The CDR3 bases are TGCGCCAGCAGCTTCGGCAGGGCGAATGAAAAACTGTTTTTT. This codes for CASSFGRANEKLFF.

This chain joins TRBV5-1 and TRBJ2-3; possible D gene TRBD1, 5 bases. V lost 6 bases and J lost 4, with 12 bases in between. Per the germline V gene, CDR1 is SGHRS and CDR2 is YFSETQ. There are 13 residues in the CDR3. CDR3 residues: CASTTGRSDTQYF. The CDR3, as DNA: TGCGCCAGCACCACAGGTCGGTCAGATACGCAGTATTTT.

The chain joins TRBV6-2 or TRBV6-3 to TRBJ2-5; 8 bases map to TRBD1. This CDR3 is 12 amino acids long. The germline gives CDR1 MNHEY, CDR2 SVGEGT. The junction had 2 bases not matched to a gene; V was cut back by 6 bases and J by 5 bases. The CDR3 here is CASRRQGETQYF. In nucleotides, the CDR3 is TGTGCCAGCAGAAGACAGGGGGAGACCCAGTACTTC.

The V gene is TRBV5-1, the J gene TRBJ1-2; 11 positions agree with TRBD1. The CDR3 is made up of 17 amino acids. J gave up 4 bases and V 3 bases, and 11 bases lay outside the gene matches. The germline gives CDR1 SGHRS, CDR2 YFSETQ. The CDR3 region has the DNA TGCGCCAGCAGCTCCCGGACAGGGGGCGCGGGATTCTATGGCTACACCTTC. The encoded protein is CASSSRTGGAGFYGYTF.

Comment on this clonotype: The junction departs from germline at one end; a sequencing error may be responsible. This chain connects TRBV10-3 to TRBJ1-3; TRBD1 aligns across 8 bases. CDR3 length equals 12 residues. Germline V gene lookup returns CDR1 ENHRY and CDR2 SYGVKD. The CDR3 sequence is CTIRTGSDTIYF. Here the CDR3 DNA reads TGTACCATCAGGACAGGGAGTGACACCATATATTTT.

This clonotype was counted ten times or more. The chain couples TRBV20-1 to TRBJ2-3, with D perhaps TRBD1 (6 bases). Per germline, CDR1 DFQATT and CDR2 SNEGSKA (reference sequence). The V gene lost 6 bases and the J gene lost 2 bases, with 15 bases spanning the gap. The CDR3 has 14 amino acids. This CDR3 reads CSARRTAITDTQYF. The CDR3 DNA reads TGCAGTGCCCGGAGGACAGCGATCACAGATACGCAGTATTTT.

CDR3 bases: TGCAGTGCTGAACTCTCGGGCGAGCAGTACTTC. Protein: CSAELSGEQYF. J is TRBJ2-7 and V is TRBV20-1; no clear D gene. Germline-derived CDR1 and CDR2 are DFQATT and SNEGSKA (reference sequence). Trimming removed 5 bases from V and 6 bases from J, with 11 bases in between. The CDR3 is 11 residues long.

The gene calls are TRBV7-8 and TRBJ1-2; 9 positions agree with TRBD1. CDR1 is SGHVS, CDR2 FQNEAQ, per germline. This CDR3 region has 15 residues. The V segment lost 1 base and the J segment 8 bases; nucleotides outside the gene matches: 8. The CDR3 sequence is CASSLEQGARGGYTF. The CDR3 DNA reads as TGTGCCAGCAGCTTAGAACAGGGGGCTAGAGGAGGCTACACCTTC.

This clonotype was observed a handful of times. The chain is built from TRBV7-2 and TRBJ1-3, with no clear D. The ends were cut back, 5 bases at V and 13 bases at J, with 15 bases in the middle. The CDR3 loop spans 12 amino acids. The germline gives CDR1 SGHTA, CDR2 FQGNSA. The CDR3 DNA reads TGTGCCAGCAGCATCAGTCCAGGAGCAATATATTTT. This gives the protein CASSISPGAIYF.

The genes are TRBV20-1 and TRBJ1-1, with D possibly TRBD1 on 6 matching bases. V lost 5 bases and J lost 1, with 11 bases in between. CDR1 is DFQATT and CDR2 is SNEGSKA in the germline V gene (reference sequence). CDR3 length equals 13 residues. Here the CDR3 DNA reads TGCAGTGCTTCCGGACAGTCGAACACTGAAGCTTTCTTT. This translates into CSASGQSNTEAFF.

This clonotype was counted between two and nine times. The chain carries TRBV10-3 and TRBJ2-1; D gene unclear. With 0 bases removed from V and 0 bases from J, the gap between germline ends came to 9 bases. This CDR3 has 16 amino acids. Germline CDR1 and CDR2: ENHRY and SYGVKD. The CDR3 DNA is TGTGCCATCAGTGAGTCGGTACTAACCTCCTACAATGAGCAGTTCTTC. Protein product: CAISESVLTSYNEQFF.

The V call is TRBV5-1, the J call TRBJ2-7; 7 bases align to TRBD1. Germline V gives CDR1 SGHRS, CDR2 YFSETQ. The CDR3 totals 16 residues. With 5 bases clipped from V and 3 bases from J, the junction kept 14 bases outside the gene matches. The CDR3 spells CASRSTDRAVYYEQYF. CDR3 bases: TGCGCCAGCAGAAGTACCGACAGGGCCGTCTACTACGAGCAGTACTTC.

This clonotype was recorded a few times. The chain combines TRBV20-1 with TRBJ2-5; 8 nucleotides line up with TRBD1. The CDR3 loop spans 14 amino acids. Losses at the gene ends were 5 bases for V and 2 bases for J; bases not matched to a gene: 7. Germline loops: CDR1 DFQATT, CDR2 SNEGSKA (reference sequence). CDR3 in DNA: TGCAGTGCTTTGCTGACAGGGGCGCAAGAGACCCAGTACTTC. It encodes CSALLTGAQETQYF.